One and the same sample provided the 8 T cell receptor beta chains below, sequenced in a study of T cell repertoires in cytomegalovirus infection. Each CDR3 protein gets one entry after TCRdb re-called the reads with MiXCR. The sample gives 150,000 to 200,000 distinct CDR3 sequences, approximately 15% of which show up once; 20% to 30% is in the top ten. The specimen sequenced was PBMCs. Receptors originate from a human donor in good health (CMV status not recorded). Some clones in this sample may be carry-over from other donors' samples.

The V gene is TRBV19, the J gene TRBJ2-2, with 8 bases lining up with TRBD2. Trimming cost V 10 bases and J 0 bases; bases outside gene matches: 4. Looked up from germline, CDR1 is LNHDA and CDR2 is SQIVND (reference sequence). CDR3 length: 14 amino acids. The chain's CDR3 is CAIRSGANTGELFF. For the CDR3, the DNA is TGTGCCATTCGTAGCGGGGCGAACACCGGGGAGCTGTTTTTT.

CDR3 in amino acids: CASSRQGHTGELFF. The CDR3 nucleotides are TGTGCCAGCAGTCGACAGGGACACACCGGGGAGCTGTTTTTT. The gene calls are TRBV12-3 or TRBV12-4 and TRBJ2-2, with 7 nucleotides matching TRBD1. The CDR3 runs 14 residues. The V and J ends lost 5 bases and 3 bases, in that order; junction bases with no gene match: 3.

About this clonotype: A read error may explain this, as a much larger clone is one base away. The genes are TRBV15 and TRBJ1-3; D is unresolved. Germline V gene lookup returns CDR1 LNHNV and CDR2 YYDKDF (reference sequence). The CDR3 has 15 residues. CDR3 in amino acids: CATSRDSVSGNTLYF. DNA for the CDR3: TGTGCCACCAGCAGAGATTCGGTGTCTGGAAACACCCTATATTTT.

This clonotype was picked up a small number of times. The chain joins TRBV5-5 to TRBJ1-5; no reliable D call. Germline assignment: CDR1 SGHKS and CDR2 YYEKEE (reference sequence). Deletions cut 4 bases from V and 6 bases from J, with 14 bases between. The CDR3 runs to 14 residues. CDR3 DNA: TGTGCCAGCAGCCCCCGCTGGGAGGTTCAGCCCCAGCATTTT. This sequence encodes CASSPRWEVQPQHF. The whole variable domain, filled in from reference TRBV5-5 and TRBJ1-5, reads DAGVTQSPTHLIKTRGQQVTLRCSPISGHKSVSWYQQVLGQGPQFIFQYYEKEERGRGNFPDRFSARQFPNYSSELNVNALLLGDSALYLCASSPRWEVQPQHFGDGTRLSIL.

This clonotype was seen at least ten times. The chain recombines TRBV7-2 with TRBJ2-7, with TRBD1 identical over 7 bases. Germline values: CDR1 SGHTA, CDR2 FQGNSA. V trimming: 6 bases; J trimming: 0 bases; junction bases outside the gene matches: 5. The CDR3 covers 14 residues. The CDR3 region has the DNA TGTGCCAGCAGTCCTGACAGGGCCTCCTACGAGCAGTACTTC. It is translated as CASSPDRASYEQYF.

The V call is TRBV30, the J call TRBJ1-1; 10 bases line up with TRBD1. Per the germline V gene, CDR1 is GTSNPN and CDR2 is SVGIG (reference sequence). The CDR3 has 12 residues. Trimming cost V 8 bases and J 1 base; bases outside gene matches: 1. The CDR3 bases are TGTGCCGGGGACAGGGGGAACACTGAAGCTTTCTTT. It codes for CAGDRGNTEAFF.

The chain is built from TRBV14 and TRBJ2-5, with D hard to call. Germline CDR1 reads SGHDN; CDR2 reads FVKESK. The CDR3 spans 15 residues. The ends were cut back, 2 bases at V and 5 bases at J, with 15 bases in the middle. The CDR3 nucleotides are TGTGCCAGCAGCCAACATGGGGTTATCGTGGAGACCCAGTACTTC. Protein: CASSQHGVIVETQYF.

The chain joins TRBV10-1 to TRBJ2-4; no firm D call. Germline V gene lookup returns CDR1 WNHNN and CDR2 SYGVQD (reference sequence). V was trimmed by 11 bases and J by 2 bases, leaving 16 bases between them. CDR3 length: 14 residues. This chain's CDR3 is CAAPAARTKNIQYF. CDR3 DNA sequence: TGCGCCGCCCCGGCCGCTCGGACCAAAAACATTCAGTACTTC.